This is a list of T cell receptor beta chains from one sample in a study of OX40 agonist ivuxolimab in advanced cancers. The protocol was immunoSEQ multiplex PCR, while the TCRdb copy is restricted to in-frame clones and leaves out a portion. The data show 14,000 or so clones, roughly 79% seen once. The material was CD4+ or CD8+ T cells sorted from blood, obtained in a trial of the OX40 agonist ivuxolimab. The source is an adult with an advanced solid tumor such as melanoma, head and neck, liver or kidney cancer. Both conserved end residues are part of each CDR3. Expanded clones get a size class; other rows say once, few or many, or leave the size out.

cdr3_aa: CATSISRGRNWDTEAFF
v_call: TRBV15
j_call: TRBJ1-1
clone_size: -

cdr3_aa: CASPPTYPSGRASEQFF
v_call: TRBV28
j_call: TRBJ2-1
clone_size: -

cdr3_aa: CASSMLAATDTQYF
v_call: TRBV19
j_call: TRBJ2-3
clone_size: -

cdr3_aa: CASKVAGPNEQFF
v_call: TRBV19
j_call: TRBJ2-1
clone_size: -

cdr3_aa: CASSLGDRGQPQHF
v_call: TRBV6-5
j_call: TRBJ1-5
clone_size: -

cdr3_aa: CASSLEGQPQHF
v_call: TRBV27
j_call: TRBJ1-5
clone_size: -

cdr3_aa: CATSSPDSISYEQYF
v_call: TRBV15
j_call: TRBJ2-7
clone_size: medium-sized

cdr3_aa: CASSTTGDLRIAYTF
v_call: TRBV11-3
j_call: TRBJ1-2
clone_size: -

cdr3_aa: CASSLDGPYGYTF
v_call: TRBV5-5
j_call: TRBJ1-2
clone_size: few

cdr3_aa: CASSAPSLIASGREQYF
v_call: TRBV6-1
j_call: TRBJ2-7
clone_size: -

cdr3_aa: CASSRTSGDADEQFF
v_call: TRBV4-3
j_call: TRBJ2-1
clone_size: -

cdr3_aa: CASSKGGTDKNTEAFF
v_call: TRBV21-1
j_call: TRBJ1-1
clone_size: -

cdr3_aa: CATRSGGGGTKETQYF
v_call: TRBV15
j_call: TRBJ2-5
clone_size: -

cdr3_aa: CASSCLPQSRANVLTF
v_call: TRBV7-7
j_call: TRBJ2-6
clone_size: -

cdr3_aa: CASSLGQGSSYEQYF
v_call: TRBV11-2
j_call: TRBJ2-7
clone_size: -

cdr3_aa: CASSPQGTSTDTQYF
v_call: TRBV5-4
j_call: TRBJ2-3
clone_size: -

cdr3_aa: CASSQVLGDQPQHF
v_call: TRBV4-3
j_call: TRBJ1-5
clone_size: -

cdr3_aa: CASSLGSYNEQFF
v_call: TRBV7-9
j_call: TRBJ2-1
clone_size: -

cdr3_aa: CASSKEDKGTGDQPQHF
v_call: TRBV21-1
j_call: TRBJ1-5
clone_size: -

cdr3_aa: CASSLAGDLYEQYF
v_call: TRBV7-6
j_call: TRBJ2-7
clone_size: -

cdr3_aa: CASSPTLNTEAFF
v_call: TRBV6-5
j_call: TRBJ1-1
clone_size: -

cdr3_aa: CASSPGTGGTLHF
v_call: TRBV4-2
j_call: TRBJ1-6
clone_size: -

cdr3_aa: CASSYSTGIPYGYTF
v_call: TRBV6-5
j_call: TRBJ1-2
clone_size: large

cdr3_aa: CASSPGAYEQYF
v_call: TRBV19
j_call: TRBJ2-7
clone_size: -

cdr3_aa: CASSEGPSTDTQYF
v_call: TRBV2
j_call: TRBJ2-3
clone_size: few

cdr3_aa: CASSFGDTQYF
v_call: TRBV5-4
j_call: TRBJ2-3
clone_size: -

cdr3_aa: CASSLSGLKAFF
v_call: TRBV28
j_call: TRBJ1-1
clone_size: -

cdr3_aa: CASSLDRSPYEQYF
v_call: TRBV13
j_call: TRBJ2-7
clone_size: -

cdr3_aa: CASSTRGDPSYEQYF
v_call: TRBV27
j_call: TRBJ2-7
clone_size: once

cdr3_aa: CASSGQGGSNQPQHF
v_call: TRBV27
j_call: TRBJ1-5
clone_size: -

cdr3_aa: CASREGSTDTQYF
v_call: TRBV28
j_call: TRBJ2-3
clone_size: -

cdr3_aa: CASSPTGGLTDEQFF
v_call: TRBV7-8
j_call: TRBJ2-1
clone_size: -

cdr3_aa: CASRESTGGHITDTQYF
v_call: TRBV6-1
j_call: TRBJ2-3
clone_size: -

cdr3_aa: CASGSYGNGELFF
v_call: TRBV6-5
j_call: TRBJ2-2
clone_size: few

cdr3_aa: CASRTGTELGYTF
v_call: TRBV2
j_call: TRBJ1-2
clone_size: -

cdr3_aa: CASSLDYGYTF
v_call: TRBV7-9
j_call: TRBJ1-2
clone_size: -